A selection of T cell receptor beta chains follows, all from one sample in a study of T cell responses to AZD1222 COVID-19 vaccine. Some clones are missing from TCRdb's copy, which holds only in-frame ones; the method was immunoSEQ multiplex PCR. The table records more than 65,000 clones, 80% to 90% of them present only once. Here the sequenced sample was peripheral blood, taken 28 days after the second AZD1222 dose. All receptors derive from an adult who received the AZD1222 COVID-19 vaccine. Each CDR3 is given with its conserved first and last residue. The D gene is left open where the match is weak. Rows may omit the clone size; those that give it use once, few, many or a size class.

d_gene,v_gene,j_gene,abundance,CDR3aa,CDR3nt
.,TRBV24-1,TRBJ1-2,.,CATSDSRIGYGYTF,TGTGCCACCAGTGATTCCAGGATTGGCTATGGCTACACCTTC
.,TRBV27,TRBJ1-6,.,CASLPKGGHYNSPLHF,TGTGCCAGCCTACCGAAGGGGGGACACTATAATTCACCCCTCCACTTT
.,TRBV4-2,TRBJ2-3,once,CASSQGGSTDTQYF,TGTGCCAGCAGCCAAGGGGGGAGCACAGATACGCAGTATTTT
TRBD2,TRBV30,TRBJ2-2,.,CAWPRGGVGGELFF,TGTGCCTGGCCACGGGGGGGGGTAGGCGGGGAGCTGTTTTTT
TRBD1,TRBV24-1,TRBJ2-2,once,CATSDLGTGEERELFF,TGTGCCACCAGTGATCTCGGGACAGGGGAAGAGAGGGAGCTGTTTTTT
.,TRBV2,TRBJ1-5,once,CASKSRGGVRQPQHF,TGTGCCAGCAAGTCGCGGGGAGGCGTAAGGCAACCCCAGCATTTT
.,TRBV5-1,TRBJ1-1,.,CASSLGGVENTEAFF,TGCGCCAGCAGCTTGGGAGGGGTAGAGAACACTGAAGCTTTCTTT
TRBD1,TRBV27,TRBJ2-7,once,CASSPGQGRYEQYF,TGTGCCAGCAGTCCCGGACAGGGCAGGTACGAGCAGTACTTC
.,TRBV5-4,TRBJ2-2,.,CASSGGKGRNTGELFF,TGTGCCAGCAGCGGAGGAAAGGGCCGGAACACCGGGGAGCTGTTTTTT
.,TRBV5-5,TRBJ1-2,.,CASSSGGTESYGYTF,TGTGCCAGCAGCTCCGGCGGGACCGAGAGCTATGGCTACACCTTC
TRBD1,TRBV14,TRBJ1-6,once,CASRNGQGVPSPLHF,TGTGCCAGCAGGAACGGACAGGGGGTCCCTTCACCCCTCCACTTT
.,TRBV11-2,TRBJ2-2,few,CASSFTSGELFF,TGTGCCAGCAGCTTTACCTCCGGGGAGCTGTTTTTT
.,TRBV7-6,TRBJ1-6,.,CASSLGAQGDSPLHF,TGTGCCAGCAGCTTAGGGGCGCAGGGTGATTCACCCCTCCACTTT
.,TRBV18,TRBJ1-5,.,CASSPAADNQPQHF,TGTGCCAGCTCACCGGCGGCAGACAATCAGCCCCAGCATTTT
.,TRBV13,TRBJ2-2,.,CASSLEGFTNTGELFF,TGTGCCAGCAGCTTAGAGGGTTTTACGAACACCGGGGAGCTGTTTTTT
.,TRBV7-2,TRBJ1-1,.,CASSLVEGNTEAFF,TGTGCCAGCAGCTTAGTTGAGGGAAACACTGAAGCTTTCTTT
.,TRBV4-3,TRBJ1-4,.,CASSQAVNEKLFF,TGCGCCAGCAGCCAAGCCGTTAATGAAAAACTGTTTTTT